This T cell receptor beta chain was retrieved from a study of a mutant IDH1 vaccine in newly diagnosed glioma. Sequencing used immunoSEQ multiplex PCR; TCRdb keeps in-frame clones, though not all of them. The data contain around 40,000 clones, 84% of them seen just once; the ten biggest clones take up around 2.2%. A note on this clone: Its antigen is not identified.

Noted time point: week 11, during vaccination. Every vaccine dose comprised 300 ug of mutant IDH1 20-mer peptide plus topical imiquimod. Each astrocytoma in the donors was new, WHO grade 3 or 4, IDH1-mutant and ATRX-lost. The ends were cut back, 5 bases at V and 2 bases at J, with 10 bases in the middle. This CDR3 has 13 amino acids. CDR1 is LNHDA and CDR2 is SQIVND in the germline V gene (reference sequence). Study-level points and caveats: Shifts in the top peripheral T cell clonotypes seemed unrelated to pseudoprogression.

The starting material was PBMCs, obtained from a glioma patient whose treatment included an IDH1 peptide vaccine. This sequence originates from a man aged 35 to 55 with glioma. The genes are TRBV19 and TRBJ2-7, with no clear D. The CDR3 protein is CASSSAPAYEQYF. For the CDR3, the DNA is TGTGCCAGTAGTTCCGCCCCCGCCTACGAGCAGTACTTC.